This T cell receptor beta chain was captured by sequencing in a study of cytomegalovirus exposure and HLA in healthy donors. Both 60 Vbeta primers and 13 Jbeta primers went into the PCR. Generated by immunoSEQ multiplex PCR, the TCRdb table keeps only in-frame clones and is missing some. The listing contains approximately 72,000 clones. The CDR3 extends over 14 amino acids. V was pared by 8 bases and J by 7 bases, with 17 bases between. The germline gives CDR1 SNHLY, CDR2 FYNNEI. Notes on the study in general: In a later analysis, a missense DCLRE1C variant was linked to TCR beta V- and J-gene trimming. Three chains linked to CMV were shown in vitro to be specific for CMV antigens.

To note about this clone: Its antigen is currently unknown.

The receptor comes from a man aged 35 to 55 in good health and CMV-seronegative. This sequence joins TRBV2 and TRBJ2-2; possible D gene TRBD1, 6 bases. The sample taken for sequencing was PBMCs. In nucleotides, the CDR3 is TGTGCCAGCGTTGGCTTAAGGGGGAACGGGGAGCTGTTTTTT. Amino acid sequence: CASVGLRGNGELFF.